The 13 T cell receptor beta chains presented below share a single source sample, sequenced in a study of cytomegalovirus exposure and HLA in healthy donors. PCR used 60 Vbeta primers and 13 Jbeta primers. The protocol was immunoSEQ multiplex PCR, while the TCRdb copy is restricted to in-frame clones and leaves out a portion. The sample lists approximately 110,000 clones, 77% occurring once. Source material: PBMCs. These TCRs come from a woman aged 40-49 years in good health and CMV-seropositive.

This chain's CDR3 is CASSRGVGQPQHF. As DNA, the CDR3 is TGCGCCAGCAGCAGGGGAGTCGGGCAGCCCCAGCATTTT. The rearrangement uses TRBV10-1 and TRBJ1-5; tentative D call: TRBD1 (6 bases). V shed 6 bases and J shed 7 bases, with 13 bases lying between them. Germline loops: CDR1 WNHNN, CDR2 SYGVQD (reference sequence). The CDR3 has 13 amino acids.

The rearrangement links TRBV7-8 to TRBJ1-1; D possibly corresponds to TRBD1 (5 bases). V shed 3 bases and J shed 5 bases, with 16 bases lying between them. The CDR3 runs to 15 residues. Germline V gives CDR1 SGHVS, CDR2 FQNEAQ. CDR3 sequence: CASSFFSSGKTEAFF. As DNA, the CDR3 is TGTGCCAGCAGCTTCTTCTCGTCAGGGAAGACTGAAGCTTTCTTT.

This chain links TRBV5-1 with TRBJ2-2; 7 nucleotides match TRBD2. The V gene end was trimmed by 4 bases and the J gene end by 5 bases; junction bases not matched to a gene: 11. Germline V gene sequence: CDR1 SGHRS, CDR2 YFSETQ. This CDR3 is 16 amino acids long. The CDR3 reads CASSPRGKAGTGELFF. The CDR3 DNA follows: TGCGCCAGCAGCCCCCGGGGGAAAGCGGGGACCGGGGAGCTGTTTTTT. Full variable domain (remainder filled in from reference TRBV5-1 and TRBJ2-2): KAGVTQTPRYLIKTRGQQVTLSCSPISGHRSVSWYQQTPGQGLQFLFEYFSETQRNKGNFPGRFSGRQFSNSRSEMNVSTLELGDSALYLCASSPRGKAGTGELFFGEGSRLTVL.

The rearrangement links TRBV28 to TRBJ1-3; TRBD1 aligns across 8 bases. The CDR3 is made up of 17 amino acids. V dropped 6 bases and J dropped 4; count of bases not matched to a gene: 14. Germline V CDR1 and CDR2: MDHEN, SYDVKM. The CDR3 sequence is CASSPTLTGVGGNTIYF. The CDR3 bases are TGTGCCAGCAGCCCCACTTTGACAGGGGTCGGAGGAAACACCATATATTTT.

V usage is TRBV9 and J usage is TRBJ2-7; the D gene is possibly TRBD1 (7 bases). Looked up from germline, CDR1 is SGDLS and CDR2 is YYNGEE. The CDR3 loop spans 15 amino acids. V was trimmed by 1 base and J by 0 bases, leaving 11 bases between them. CDR3 coding DNA: TGTGCCAGCAGCGTACAGGGGGGCGCCTCCTACGAGCAGTACTTC. Residues: CASSVQGGASYEQYF.

V and J are TRBV6-5 and TRBJ2-7, with D uncertain. The CDR3 covers 14 residues. Trimming stripped 5 bases from V and 2 bases from J, with 13 bases between. Germline lookup yields CDR1 MNHEY and CDR2 SVGAGI. CDR3 nucleotides: TGTGCCAGCAGTCGCCATAGGAGTACCTACGAGCAGTACTTC. It codes for CASSRHRSTYEQYF.

The chain links TRBV28 to TRBJ1-6; unclear D gene. The germline gives CDR1 MDHEN, CDR2 SYDVKM. Trimming removed 6 bases at V and 10 bases at J, with 16 bases between. This CDR3 comprises 14 residues. The CDR3 here is CASSTGFGYSPLHF. The CDR3 bases are TGTGCCAGCAGCACGGGGTTCGGATACTCACCCCTCCACTTT.

The rearrangement links TRBV7-3 to TRBJ1-1; TRBD1 agrees at 7 bases. This CDR3 region has 14 residues. With V trimmed by 4 bases and J by 0 bases, 2 bases remained unmatched. Germline loops: CDR1 SGHTA, CDR2 FQGTGA. CDR3 in amino acids: CASSSDRLNTEAFF. CDR3 coding DNA: TGTGCCAGCAGCTCGGACAGGTTGAACACTGAAGCTTTCTTT.

This chain connects TRBV4-1 to TRBJ1-5, with D maybe TRBD1 (6 bases). Trimming removed 0 bases at V and 2 bases at J, with 11 bases between. The CDR3 is made up of 16 amino acids. Looked up from germline, CDR1 is MGHRA and CDR2 is YSYEKL. Written as DNA, the CDR3 is TGCGCCAGCAGCCAAGATCGGGGGGCTGGCAATCAGCCCCAGCATTTT. Its protein product is CASSQDRGAGNQPQHF.

In DNA, the CDR3 is TGTGCCAGCAGCTTAGGAGCGCTAGCTGAAAACTACGAGCAGTACTTC. This encodes CASSLGALAENYEQYF. The rearrangement uses TRBV13 and TRBJ2-7, with D perhaps matching TRBD2 (5 bases). V was clipped by 0 bases and J by 3 bases, with 15 bases between them. Germline values: CDR1 PRHDT, CDR2 FYEKMQ (reference sequence). CDR3 length: 16 amino acids.

The rearrangement links TRBV6-6 to TRBJ1-1, with 10 positions matching TRBD1. Germline CDR1 MNHNY, CDR2 SVGAGI (reference sequence). Unmatched junction bases numbered 6, after V lost 5 bases and J lost 9 bases. The CDR3 is 13 residues long. Here the CDR3 reads CASSRDRGPKAFF. CDR3 coding DNA: TGTGCCAGCAGTCGGGACAGGGGCCCCAAAGCTTTCTTT.

The V call is TRBV2, the J call TRBJ2-3; tentative D call: TRBD1 (6 bases). The V gene's germline CDR1 is SNHLY and CDR2 FYNNEI. This CDR3 has 15 amino acids. V dropped 2 bases and J dropped 2 bases, with 11 bases sitting between them. The CDR3: CASSERAGATDTQYF. In DNA form, the CDR3 reads TGTGCCAGCAGTGAAAGGGCAGGGGCCACAGATACGCAGTATTTT.

The chain employs TRBV18 and TRBJ1-5; D unresolved. Trimming pared 4 bases from V and 2 bases from J, leaving 9 bases between. The germline V gene encodes CDR1 KGHSH and CDR2 LQKENI. The CDR3 totals 14 residues. CDR3 bases: TGTGCCAGCTCACGGGTCGAGGGCAATCAGCCCCAGCATTTT. The encoded protein is CASSRVEGNQPQHF.